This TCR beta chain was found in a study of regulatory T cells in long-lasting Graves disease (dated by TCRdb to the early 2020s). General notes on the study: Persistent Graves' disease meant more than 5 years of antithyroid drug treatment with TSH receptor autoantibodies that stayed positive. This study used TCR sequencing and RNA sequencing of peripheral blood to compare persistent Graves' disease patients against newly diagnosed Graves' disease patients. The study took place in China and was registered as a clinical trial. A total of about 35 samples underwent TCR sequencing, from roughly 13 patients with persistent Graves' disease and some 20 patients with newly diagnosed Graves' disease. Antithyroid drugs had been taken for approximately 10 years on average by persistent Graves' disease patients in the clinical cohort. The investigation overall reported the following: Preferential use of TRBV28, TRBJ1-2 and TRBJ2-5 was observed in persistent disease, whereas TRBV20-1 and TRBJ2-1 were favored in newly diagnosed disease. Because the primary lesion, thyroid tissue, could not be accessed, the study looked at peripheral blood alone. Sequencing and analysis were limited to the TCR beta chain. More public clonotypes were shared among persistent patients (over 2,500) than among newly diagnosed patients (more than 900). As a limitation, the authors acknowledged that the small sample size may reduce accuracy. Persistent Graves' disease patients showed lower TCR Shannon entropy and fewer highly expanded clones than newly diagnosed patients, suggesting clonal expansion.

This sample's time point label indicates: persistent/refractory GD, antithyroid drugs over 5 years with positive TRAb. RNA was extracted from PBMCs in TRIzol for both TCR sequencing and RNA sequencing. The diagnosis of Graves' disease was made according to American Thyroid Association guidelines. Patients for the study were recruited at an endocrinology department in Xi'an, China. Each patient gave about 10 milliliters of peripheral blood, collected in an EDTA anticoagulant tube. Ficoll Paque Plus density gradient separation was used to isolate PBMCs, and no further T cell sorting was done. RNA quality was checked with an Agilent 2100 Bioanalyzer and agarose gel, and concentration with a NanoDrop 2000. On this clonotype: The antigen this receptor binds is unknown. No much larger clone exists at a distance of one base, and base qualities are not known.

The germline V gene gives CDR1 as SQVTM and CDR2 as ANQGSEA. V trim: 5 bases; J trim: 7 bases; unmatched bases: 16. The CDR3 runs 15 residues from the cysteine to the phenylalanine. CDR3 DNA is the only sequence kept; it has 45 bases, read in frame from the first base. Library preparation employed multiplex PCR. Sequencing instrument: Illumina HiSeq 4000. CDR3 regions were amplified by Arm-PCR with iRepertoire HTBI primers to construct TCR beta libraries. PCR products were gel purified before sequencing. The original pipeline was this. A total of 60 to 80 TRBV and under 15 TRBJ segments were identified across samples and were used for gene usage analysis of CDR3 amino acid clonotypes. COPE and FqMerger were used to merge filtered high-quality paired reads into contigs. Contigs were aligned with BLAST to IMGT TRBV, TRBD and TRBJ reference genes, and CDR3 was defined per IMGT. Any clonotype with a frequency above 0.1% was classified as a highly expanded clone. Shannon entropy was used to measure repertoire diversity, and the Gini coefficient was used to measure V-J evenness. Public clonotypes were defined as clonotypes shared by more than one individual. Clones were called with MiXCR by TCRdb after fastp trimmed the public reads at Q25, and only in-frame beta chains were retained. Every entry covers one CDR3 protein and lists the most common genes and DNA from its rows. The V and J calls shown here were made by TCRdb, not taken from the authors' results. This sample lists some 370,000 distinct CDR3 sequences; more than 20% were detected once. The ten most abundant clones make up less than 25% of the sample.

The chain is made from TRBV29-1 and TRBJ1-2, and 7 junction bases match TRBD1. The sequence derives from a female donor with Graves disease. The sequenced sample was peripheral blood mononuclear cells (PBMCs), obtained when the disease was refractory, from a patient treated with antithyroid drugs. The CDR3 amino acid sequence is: CSVKYWGGTEPGYTF. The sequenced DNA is TGCAGCGTTAAGTATTGGGGGGGGACAGAGCCTGGCTACACCTTC.